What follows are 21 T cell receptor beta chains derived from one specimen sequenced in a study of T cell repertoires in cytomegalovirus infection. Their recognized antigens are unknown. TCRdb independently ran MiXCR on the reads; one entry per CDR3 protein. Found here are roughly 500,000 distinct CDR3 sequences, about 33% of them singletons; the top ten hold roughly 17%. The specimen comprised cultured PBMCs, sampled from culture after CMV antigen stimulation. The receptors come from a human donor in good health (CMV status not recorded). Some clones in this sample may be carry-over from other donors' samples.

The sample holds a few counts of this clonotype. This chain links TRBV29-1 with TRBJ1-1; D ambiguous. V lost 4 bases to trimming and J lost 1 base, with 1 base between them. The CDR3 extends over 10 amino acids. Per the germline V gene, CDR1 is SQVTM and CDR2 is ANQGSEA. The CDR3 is CSVANTEAFF. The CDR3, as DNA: TGCAGCGTTGCGAACACTGAAGCTTTCTTT.

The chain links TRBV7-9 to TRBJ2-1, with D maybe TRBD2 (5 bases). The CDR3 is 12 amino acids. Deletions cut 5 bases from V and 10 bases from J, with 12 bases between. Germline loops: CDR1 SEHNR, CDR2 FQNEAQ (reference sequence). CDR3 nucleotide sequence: TGTGCCAGCAGCGTACCGTGGGAGGAGCAGTTCTTC. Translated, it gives CASSVPWEEQFF.

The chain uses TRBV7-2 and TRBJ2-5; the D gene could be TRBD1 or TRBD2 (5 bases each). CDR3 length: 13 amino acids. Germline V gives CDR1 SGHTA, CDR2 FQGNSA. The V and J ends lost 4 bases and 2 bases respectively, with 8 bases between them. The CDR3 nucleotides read TGTGCCAGCAGCTGGGACGCGCAAGAGACCCAGTACTTC. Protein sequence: CASSWDAQETQYF.

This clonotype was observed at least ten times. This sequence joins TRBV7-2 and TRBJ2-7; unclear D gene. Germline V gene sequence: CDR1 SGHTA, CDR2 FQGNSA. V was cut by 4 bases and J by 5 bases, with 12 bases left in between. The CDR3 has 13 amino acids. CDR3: CASSSYLVNEQYF. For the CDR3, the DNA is TGTGCCAGCAGCTCATACCTAGTTAACGAGCAGTACTTC.

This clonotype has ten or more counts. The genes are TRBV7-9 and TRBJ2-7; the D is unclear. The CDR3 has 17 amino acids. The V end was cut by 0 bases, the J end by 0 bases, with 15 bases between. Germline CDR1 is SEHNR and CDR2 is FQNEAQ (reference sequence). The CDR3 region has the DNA TGTGCCAGCAGCTTAGCTACAGCCTACAGTAGCTCCTACGAGCAGTACGTC. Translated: CASSLATAYSSSYEQYV.

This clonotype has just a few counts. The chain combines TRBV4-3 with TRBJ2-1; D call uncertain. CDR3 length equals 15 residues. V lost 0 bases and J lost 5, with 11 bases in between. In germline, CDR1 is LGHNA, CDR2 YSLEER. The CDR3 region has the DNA TGCGCCAGCAGCCAAGATAGGCTAGATAACAATGAGCAGTTCTTC. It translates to CASSQDRLDNNEQFF.

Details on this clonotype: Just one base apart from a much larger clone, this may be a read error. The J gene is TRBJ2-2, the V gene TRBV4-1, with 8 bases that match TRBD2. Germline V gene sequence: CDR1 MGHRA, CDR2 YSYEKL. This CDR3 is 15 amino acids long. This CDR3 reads CASSVSGANTGELFF. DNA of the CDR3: TGTGCCAGCAGCGTTAGCGGGGCGAACACCGGGGAGCTGTTTTTT.

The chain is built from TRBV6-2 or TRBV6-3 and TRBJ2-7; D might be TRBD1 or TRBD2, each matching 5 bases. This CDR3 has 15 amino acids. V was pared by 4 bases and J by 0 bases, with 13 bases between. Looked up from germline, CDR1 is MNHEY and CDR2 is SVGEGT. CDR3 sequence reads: CASSFPRDASYEQYF. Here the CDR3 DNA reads TGTGCCAGCAGTTTCCCTCGGGACGCCTCCTACGAGCAGTACTTC.

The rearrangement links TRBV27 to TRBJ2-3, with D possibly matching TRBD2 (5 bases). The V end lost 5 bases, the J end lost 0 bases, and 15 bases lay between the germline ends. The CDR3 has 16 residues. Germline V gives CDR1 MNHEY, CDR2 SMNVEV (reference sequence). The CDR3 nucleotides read TGTGCCAGCAGTCCACCCGCGGGCGGGAGCACAGATACGCAGTATTTT. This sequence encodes CASSPPAGGSTDTQYF.

The CDR3 sequence: CASSFGTGAYEQYV. The CDR3 DNA reads TGTGCCAGCAGCTTCGGGACAGGGGCCTACGAGCAGTACGTC. The V gene is TRBV5-6, the J gene TRBJ2-7, with TRBD1 matching 10 bases. This CDR3 comprises 14 residues. Germline V gene lookup returns CDR1 SGHDT and CDR2 YYEEEE. With 2 bases clipped from V and 2 bases from J, the junction kept 1 base outside the gene matches.

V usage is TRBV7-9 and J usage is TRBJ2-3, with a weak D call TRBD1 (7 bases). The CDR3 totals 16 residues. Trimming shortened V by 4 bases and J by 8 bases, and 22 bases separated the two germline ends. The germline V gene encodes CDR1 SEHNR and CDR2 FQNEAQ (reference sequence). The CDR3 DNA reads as TGTGCCAGCAGCTCGGGACTTCAAGGGGGCCAGGGTACGCAGTATTTT. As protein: CASSSGLQGGQGTQYF.

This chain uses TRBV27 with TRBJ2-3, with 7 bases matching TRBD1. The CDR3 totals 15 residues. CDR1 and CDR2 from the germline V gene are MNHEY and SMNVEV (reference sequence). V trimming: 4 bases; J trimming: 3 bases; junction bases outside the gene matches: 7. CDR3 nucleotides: TGTGCCAGCAGTTATCGACAGGGTCGGACAGATACGCAGTATTTT. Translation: CASSYRQGRTDTQYF.

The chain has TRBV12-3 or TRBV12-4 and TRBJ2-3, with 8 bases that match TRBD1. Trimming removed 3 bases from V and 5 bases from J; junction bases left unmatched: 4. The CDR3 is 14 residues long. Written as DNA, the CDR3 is TGTGCCAGCAGTTTCGGACAGGGTGAAGATACGCAGTATTTT. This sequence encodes CASSFGQGEDTQYF.

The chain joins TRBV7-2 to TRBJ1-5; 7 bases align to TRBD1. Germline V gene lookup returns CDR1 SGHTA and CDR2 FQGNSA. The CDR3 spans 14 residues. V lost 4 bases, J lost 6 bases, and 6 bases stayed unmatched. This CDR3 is CASSSPGTAQPQHF. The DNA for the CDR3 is TGTGCCAGCAGCTCCCCAGGGACAGCTCAGCCCCAGCATTTT. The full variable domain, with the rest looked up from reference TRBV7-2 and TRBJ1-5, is GAGVSQSPSNKVTEKGKDVELRCDPISGHTALYWYRQSLGQGLEFLIYFQGNSAPDKSGLPSDRFSAERTGGSVSTLTIQRTQQEDSAVYLCASSSPGTAQPQHFGDGTRLSIL.

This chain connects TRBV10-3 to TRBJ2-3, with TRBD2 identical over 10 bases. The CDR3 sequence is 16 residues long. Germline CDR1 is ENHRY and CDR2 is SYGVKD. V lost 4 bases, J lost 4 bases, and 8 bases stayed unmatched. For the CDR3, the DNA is TGTGCCATCAGTGGCGCTAGCGGGAGTGTCCCAGATACGCAGTATTTT. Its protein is CAISGASGSVPDTQYF.

CDR3 sequence reads: CISGTQETQYF. The CDR3 nucleotides read TGTATTAGCGGTACCCAAGAGACCCAGTACTTC. This sequence joins TRBV28 and TRBJ2-5; tentatively, D is TRBD2 (6 bases). The CDR3 sequence is 11 residues long. Germline V gene data show CDR1 as MDHEN and CDR2 as SYDVKM.

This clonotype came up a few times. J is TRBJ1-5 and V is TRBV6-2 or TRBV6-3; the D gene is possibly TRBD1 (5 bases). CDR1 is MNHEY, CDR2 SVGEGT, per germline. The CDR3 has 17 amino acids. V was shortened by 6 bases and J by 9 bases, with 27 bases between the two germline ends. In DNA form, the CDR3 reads TGTGCCAGCAGCCCCACCACGGTGACAGCAGCGGGGAGGCCCCAGCATTTT. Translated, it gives CASSPTTVTAAGRPQHF.

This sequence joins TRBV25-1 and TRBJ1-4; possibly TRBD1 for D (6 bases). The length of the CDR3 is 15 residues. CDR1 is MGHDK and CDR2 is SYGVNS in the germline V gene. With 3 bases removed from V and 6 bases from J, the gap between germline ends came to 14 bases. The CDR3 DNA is TGTGCCAGCAGTGACCCGGGACAATCGGATGAAAAACTGTTTTTT. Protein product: CASSDPGQSDEKLFF.

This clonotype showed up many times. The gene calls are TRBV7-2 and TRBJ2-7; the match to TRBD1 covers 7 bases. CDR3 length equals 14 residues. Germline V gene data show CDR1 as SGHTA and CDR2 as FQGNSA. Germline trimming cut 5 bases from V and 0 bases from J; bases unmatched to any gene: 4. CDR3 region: CASSPGQSSYEQYV. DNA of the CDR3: TGTGCCAGCAGCCCGGGACAGAGCTCCTACGAGCAGTACGTC.

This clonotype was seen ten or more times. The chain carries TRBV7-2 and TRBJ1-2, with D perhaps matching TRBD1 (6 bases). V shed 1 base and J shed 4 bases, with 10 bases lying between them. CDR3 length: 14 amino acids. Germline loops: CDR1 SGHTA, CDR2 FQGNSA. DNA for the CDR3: TGTGCCAGCAGCTTAGGTGGGGGGCCCTATGGCTACACCTTC. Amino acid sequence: CASSLGGGPYGYTF. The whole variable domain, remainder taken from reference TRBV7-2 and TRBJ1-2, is GAGVSQSPSNKVTEKGKDVELRCDPISGHTALYWYRQSLGQGLEFLIYFQGNSAPDKSGLPSDRFSAERTGGSVSTLTIQRTQQEDSAVYLCASSLGGGPYGYTFGSGTRLTVV.

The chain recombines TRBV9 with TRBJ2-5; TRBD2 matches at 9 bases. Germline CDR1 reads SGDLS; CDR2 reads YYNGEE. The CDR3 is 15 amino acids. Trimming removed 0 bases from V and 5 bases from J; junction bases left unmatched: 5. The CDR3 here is CASSVGAGGKETQYF. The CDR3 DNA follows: TGTGCCAGCAGCGTAGGCGCGGGAGGGAAGGAGACCCAGTACTTC.